Shown below are 20 T cell receptor beta chains from a single sample sequenced in a study of CD8+ T cells in alopecia areata. Indicated treatment: oral pan-JAK inhibitor, 5-10 mg twice daily. RNA, once extracted, was reverse transcribed into cDNA for use as the sequencing template. Profiled with immunoSEQ multiplex PCR; TCRdb holds only in-frame clones, not every one. The sample lists about 140,000 clones, about 88% occurring once. The material sequenced was CD8+ T cells sorted from blood, taken at week 4, from a patient treated with tofacitinib. The receptors here all came from a human donor with alopecia areata.

The V call is TRBV28, the J call TRBJ1-1; D call uncertain. Germline lookup yields CDR1 MDHEN and CDR2 SYDVKM. The CDR3 runs to 11 residues. With 5 bases removed from V and 4 bases from J, the gap between germline ends came to 5 bases. The CDR3 DNA reads as TGTGCCAGCAGTAGGGTCACTGAAGCTTTCTTT. Its protein product is CASSRVTEAFF.

The rearrangement joins TRBV7-9 to TRBJ2-7; tentatively, D is TRBD2 (6 bases). The germline CDR1 and CDR2 sequences are SEHNR and FQNEAQ (reference sequence). CDR3 length: 15 amino acids. Trimming took off 1 base at V and 4 bases at J, with 14 bases between the two ends. The CDR3 bases are TGTGCCAGCAGCTTAGACCCGGGAGTGGATTACGAGCAGTACTTC. This gives the protein CASSLDPGVDYEQYF.

Concerning this clone: One junction end does not reproduce the germline sequence, and a read error may be involved. The V and J genes are TRBV4-1 and TRBJ1-1, with a weak D call TRBD1 (6 bases). Germline CDR1 and CDR2: MGHRA and YSYEKL. The CDR3 consists of 16 residues. The CDR3 spells CASSQDQGQGNAEAFF. CDR3 in DNA: TGCGCCAGCAGCCAAGATCAAGGCCAGGGGAACGCTGAAGCTTTCTTT.

The gene calls are TRBV4-1 and TRBJ2-7; maybe TRBD1 (6 bases). The germline V gene has CDR1 MGHRA and CDR2 YSYEKL. Trimming took off 2 bases at V and 3 bases at J, with 14 bases between the two ends. The CDR3 is 15 amino acids. For the CDR3, the DNA is TGCGCCAGCAGCCAACGCTCAGGGGAAATCTACGAGCAGTACTTC. This sequence encodes CASSQRSGEIYEQYF.

The chain recombines TRBV30 with TRBJ2-2; no clear D. The V end lost 2 bases, the J end lost 4 bases, and 8 bases lay between the germline ends. The CDR3 totals 13 residues. Looked up from germline, CDR1 is GTSNPN and CDR2 is SVGIG (reference sequence). CDR3 DNA sequence: TGTGCCTGGAGTCAACTAACCACCGGGGAGCTGTTTTTT. It specifies CAWSQLTTGELFF.

The chain carries TRBV27 and TRBJ2-1; 9 positions match TRBD2. With V trimmed by 1 base and J by 6 bases, 4 bases remained unmatched. CDR1 MNHEY and CDR2 SMNVEV come from the germline V gene (reference sequence). CDR3 length equals 15 residues. The CDR3 spells CASSLYSGRFNEQFF. The DNA for the CDR3 is TGTGCCAGCAGTTTATATAGCGGGAGATTCAATGAGCAGTTCTTC.

Only a few counts were recorded for this clone. V gene TRBV29-1 combines with J gene TRBJ2-7, with a tentative D call TRBD2 (6 bases). With 7 bases removed from V and 4 bases from J, the gap between germline ends came to 14 bases. CDR1 and CDR2 from the germline V gene are SQVTM and ANQGSEA. This CDR3 has 12 amino acids. The CDR3 DNA reads as TGCAGCGCCACTATGGGAGGTTACGAGCAGTACTTC. It yields the protein CSATMGGYEQYF.

This chain links TRBV29-1 with TRBJ2-1; no reliable D call. This CDR3 has 11 residues. Trimming removed 6 bases at V and 4 bases at J, with 7 bases between. Germline V gives CDR1 SQVTM, CDR2 ANQGSEA. CDR3 amino acids: CSVVPYNEQFF. In nucleotides, the CDR3 is TGCAGCGTGGTCCCTTACAATGAGCAGTTCTTC.

The chain recombines TRBV6-1 with TRBJ2-7, with D possibly TRBD1 on 5 matching bases. This CDR3 spans 15 amino acids. With 5 bases removed from V and 6 bases from J, the gap between germline ends came to 20 bases. CDR1 MNHNS and CDR2 SASEGT come from the germline V gene. The CDR3 region is CASSMTDANSSEQYF. In DNA form, the CDR3 reads TGTGCCAGCAGTATGACAGATGCTAATTCTTCCGAGCAGTACTTC.

The V and J genes are TRBV27 and TRBJ2-7; 8 bases are a match to TRBD1. The CDR3 is made up of 16 amino acids. Germline-derived CDR1 and CDR2 are MNHEY and SMNVEV (reference sequence). V was clipped by 10 bases and J by 3 bases; unmatched bases: 17. In DNA form, the CDR3 reads TGTGCCACGACCAAGGTTTATACAGGGGGTGGCTACGAGCAGTACTTC. Its protein is CATTKVYTGGGYEQYF.

This sequence joins TRBV29-1 and TRBJ2-1; either TRBD1 or TRBD2 may supply D (6 bases each). The CDR3 is 14 residues long. Germline lookup yields CDR1 SQVTM and CDR2 ANQGSEA. The germline V and J ends were trimmed by 4 bases and 9 bases, with 19 bases remaining between them. This CDR3 reads CSVVTGAPALEQFF. The DNA of the CDR3 is TGCAGCGTTGTAACGGGGGCGCCCGCTCTTGAGCAGTTCTTC.

The chain is built from TRBV7-9 and TRBJ2-5, with a weak D call TRBD2 (6 bases). Germline-derived CDR1 and CDR2 are SEHNR and FQNEAQ (reference sequence). CDR3 size: 17 residues. Trimming removed 5 bases at V and 5 bases at J, with 24 bases between. The CDR3 reads CASSRPGESSLRETQYF. The DNA of the CDR3 is TGTGCCAGCAGCCGCCCGGGGGAATCAAGCCTTCGCGAGACCCAGTACTTC.

The CDR3 loop is CASSDISSGANVLTF. The CDR3 bases are TGTGCCAGCAGTGACATCAGCTCTGGGGCCAACGTCCTGACTTTC. This chain links TRBV27 with TRBJ2-6, with no clear D. The CDR3 runs 15 residues. The germline V and J ends were trimmed by 5 bases and 0 bases, with 8 bases remaining between them. Germline-derived CDR1 and CDR2 are MNHEY and SMNVEV (reference sequence).

The CDR3 DNA follows: TGTGCCAGCAGCTTAGACTCTCAAGAGACCCAGTACTTC. Translating it yields CASSLDSQETQYF. The V call is TRBV7-9, the J call TRBJ2-5; D is unclear. Deletions cut 1 base from V and 2 bases from J, with 5 bases between. This CDR3 contains 13 residues. CDR1 is SEHNR, CDR2 FQNEAQ, per germline (reference sequence).

The rearrangement uses TRBV30 and TRBJ1-2; 9 bases match TRBD1. Unmatched junction bases numbered 22, after V lost 4 bases and J lost 13 bases. Germline CDR1 is GTSNPN and CDR2 is SVGIG (reference sequence). The CDR3 consists of 16 residues. CDR3 bases: TGTGCCTGGAATGGAGGACAGGGGACTAGCTTTAACTTAGGCACCTTC. It translates to CAWNGGQGTSFNLGTF.

The chain uses TRBV7-2 and TRBJ1-2, with a possible D match to TRBD1 (6 bases). V was cut by 5 bases and J by 8 bases, with 24 bases left in between. The CDR3 runs 16 residues. Per the germline V gene, CDR1 is SGHTA and CDR2 is FQGNSA. CDR3 sequence reads: CASSPRGGAPSGGYTF. CDR3 DNA: TGTGCCAGCAGCCCTAGGGGGGGGGCTCCCTCCGGCGGCTACACCTTC. Full variable domain (outside the CDR3, taken from reference TRBV7-2 and TRBJ1-2): GAGVSQSPSNKVTEKGKDVELRCDPISGHTALYWYRQSLGQGLEFLIYFQGNSAPDKSGLPSDRFSAERTGGSVSTLTIQRTQQEDSAVYLCASSPRGGAPSGGYTFGSGTRLTVV.

The chain is built from TRBV11-2 and TRBJ2-7; a possible D gene is TRBD1 (5 bases). The CDR3 covers 18 residues. The V and J ends lost 0 bases and 0 bases respectively, with 18 bases between them. Germline V CDR1 and CDR2: SGHAT, FQNNGV. The CDR3 sequence is CASSLDSFGARSSYEQYF. The CDR3 DNA reads TGTGCCAGCAGCTTAGATTCGTTTGGGGCTCGTAGCTCCTACGAGCAGTACTTC. Based on the CDR3 plus reference TRBV11-2 and TRBJ2-7, the full variable domain is EAGVAQSPRYKIIEKRQSVAFWCNPISGHATLYWYQQILGQGPKLLIQFQNNGVVDDSQLPKDRFSAERLKGVDSTLKIQPAKLEDSAVYLCASSLDSFGARSSYEQYFGPGTRLTVT.

The V and J genes are TRBV27 and TRBJ1-2; D may be TRBD1 (6 bases). CDR3 length: 15 residues. Germline V lookup: CDR1 MNHEY, CDR2 SMNVEV (reference sequence). Deletions cut 2 bases from V and 6 bases from J, with 16 bases between. The CDR3 region is CASSLAPPPGDGYTF. The CDR3 coding sequence is TGTGCCAGCAGTTTAGCCCCCCCGCCAGGGGATGGCTACACCTTC.

V gene TRBV7-7 combines with J gene TRBJ2-7; D uncertain. Trimming removed 3 bases at V and 0 bases at J, with 6 bases between. Per germline, CDR1 SSHAT and CDR2 FNYEAQ (reference sequence). The CDR3 consists of 13 residues. CDR3 bases: TGTGCCAGCAGCTTGACGAGCTCCTACGAGCAGTACTTC. Protein sequence: CASSLTSSYEQYF. Variable domain in full (rest from reference TRBV7-7 and TRBJ2-7): GAGVSQSPRYKVTKRGQDVTLRCDPISSHATLYWYQQALGQGPEFLTYFNYEAQPDKSGLPSDRFSAERPEGSISTLTIQRTEQRDSAMYRCASSLTSSYEQYFGPGTRLTVT.

The chain carries TRBV7-2 and TRBJ2-7; D possibly corresponds to TRBD1 (5 bases). With 4 bases removed from V and 0 bases from J, the gap between germline ends came to 10 bases. The CDR3 is made up of 14 amino acids. CDR1 and CDR2 (germline): SGHTA, FQGNSA. The chain's CDR3 is CASSSPGNSYEQYF. CDR3 in DNA: TGTGCCAGCAGCTCTCCAGGGAACTCCTACGAGCAGTACTTC.